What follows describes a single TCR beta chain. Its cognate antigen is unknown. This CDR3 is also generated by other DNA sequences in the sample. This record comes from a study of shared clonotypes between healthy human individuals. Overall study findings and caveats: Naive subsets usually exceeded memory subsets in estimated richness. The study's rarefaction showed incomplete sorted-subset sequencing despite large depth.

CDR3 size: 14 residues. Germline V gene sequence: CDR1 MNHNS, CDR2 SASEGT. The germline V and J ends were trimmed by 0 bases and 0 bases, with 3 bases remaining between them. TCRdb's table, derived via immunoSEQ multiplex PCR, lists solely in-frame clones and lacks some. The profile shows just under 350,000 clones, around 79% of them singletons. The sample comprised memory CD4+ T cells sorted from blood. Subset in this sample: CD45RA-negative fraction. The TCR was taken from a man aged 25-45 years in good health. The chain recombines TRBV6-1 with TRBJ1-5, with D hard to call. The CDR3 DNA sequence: TGTGCCAGCAGTGAAGCAGGTAGCAATCAGCCCCAGCATTTT. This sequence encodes CASSEAGSNQPQHF.